This entry lists 14 T cell receptor beta chains sequenced from one sample in a study of blood T cell repertoires in COVID-19. Only in-frame clones appear in the TCRdb table, and some are missing; sequencing was by immunoSEQ multiplex PCR. The profile shows about 400,000 clones, approximately 84% of them singletons. The sample was PBMCs or T cells enriched from blood (not recorded which). The receptor set was obtained from a woman in her 30s who had recovered from COVID-19.

In this sample, this clone turned up a few times. V gene TRBV29-1 combines with J gene TRBJ1-1; 7 bases line up with TRBD1. J gave up 7 bases and V 6 bases, and 11 bases lay outside the gene matches. This CDR3 has 13 amino acids. Germline V gene sequence: CDR1 SQVTM, CDR2 ANQGSEA. CDR3 nucleotide sequence: TGCAGCGTCGATACAGGGGTAACGGGTGAAGCTTTCTTT. Translation: CSVDTGVTGEAFF.

The chain has TRBV27 and TRBJ2-6, with no clear D. CDR3 length equals 14 residues. Between the trimmed V and J ends, which lost 3 bases and 0 bases, there was a span of 3 bases. CDR1 and CDR2 (germline): MNHEY, SMNVEV (reference sequence). The CDR3 nucleotides read TGTGCCAGCAGTTTCAGCTCTGGGGCCAACGTCCTGACTTTC. Its translation is CASSFSSGANVLTF.

The chain recombines TRBV28 with TRBJ1-4; TRBD1 agrees at 7 bases. The CDR3 covers 14 residues. CDR1 MDHEN and CDR2 SYDVKM come from the germline V gene. V dropped 6 bases and J dropped 7; count of bases not matched to a gene: 8. The DNA of the CDR3 is TGTGCCAGCAGGCAGGGGGTAGAGTGTGAAAAACTGTTTTTT. Translating it yields CASRQGVECEKLFF.

The V and J genes are TRBV2 and TRBJ2-7; 11 bases are shared with TRBD1. The germline V gene encodes CDR1 SNHLY and CDR2 FYNNEI. CDR3 length equals 15 residues. Trimming took 2 bases from V and 4 from J; bases not matched to a gene: 4. The CDR3, as DNA: TGTGCCAGCAGTGAATTCGGGACAGGGGGTTACGAGCAGTACTTC. Amino acid sequence: CASSEFGTGGYEQYF.

The chain couples TRBV4-1 to TRBJ1-4; 10 nucleotides match TRBD1. This CDR3 spans 15 amino acids. CDR1 MGHRA and CDR2 YSYEKL come from the germline V gene. Germline trimming cut 4 bases from V and 7 bases from J; bases unmatched to any gene: 6. CDR3 sequence (DNA): TGCGCCAGCAGCCGCAGACAGGGGGCCAGTGAAAAACTGTTTTTT. Translated, it gives CASSRRQGASEKLFF.

V and J are TRBV7-9 and TRBJ2-7, with TRBD1 matching over 8 bases. CDR1 SEHNR and CDR2 FQNEAQ come from the germline V gene (reference sequence). J lost 1 base, V lost 5 bases, and 7 bases had no gene match. The CDR3 runs 15 residues. In DNA form, the CDR3 reads TGTGCCAGCAGCGGTTCCGGACAGGGATCCTACGAGCAGTACTTC. Protein product: CASSGSGQGSYEQYF.

The chain carries TRBV27 and TRBJ2-1; D might be TRBD2 (6 bases). The CDR3 loop spans 14 amino acids. Trimming stripped 5 bases from V and 2 bases from J, with 10 bases between. Per germline, CDR1 MNHEY and CDR2 SMNVEV (reference sequence). The CDR3, as DNA: TGTGCCAGCAGTGTGGGACTTACCTACAATGAGCAGTTCTTC. Amino acids: CASSVGLTYNEQFF.

This clone has a single count. The chain links TRBV5-1 to TRBJ1-2, with D uncertain. The CDR3 covers 15 residues. Germline loops: CDR1 SGHRS, CDR2 YFSETQ. Trimming shortened V by 3 bases and J by 7 bases, and 19 bases separated the two germline ends. CDR3 nucleotide sequence: TGCGCCAGCAGCTCGGGAGGACCCATCGACGGTGGCTACACCTTC. It specifies CASSSGGPIDGGYTF.

In its sample, this clone was seen a few times. This sequence joins TRBV6-5 and TRBJ1-1; a possible D gene is TRBD1 (6 bases). Germline values: CDR1 MNHEY, CDR2 SVGAGI. Trimming took 6 bases from V and 6 from J, leaving 14 bases between them. This CDR3 region has 13 residues. CDR3 bases: TGTGCCAGCAGCGACGGACAGCAGGCTGAAGCTTTCTTT. It translates to CASSDGQQAEAFF.

A few counts support this clone. The V call is TRBV4-1, the J call TRBJ1-2, with a possible D match to TRBD1 (6 bases). This CDR3 contains 13 residues. Germline V gene sequence: CDR1 MGHRA, CDR2 YSYEKL. Between the trimmed V and J ends, which lost 3 bases and 7 bases, there was a span of 12 bases. The CDR3 DNA reads as TGCGCCAGCAGCCAGGAAACAGGGCGTGGCTACACCTTC. This gives the protein CASSQETGRGYTF.

This sequence joins TRBV5-6 and TRBJ2-3; TRBD2 aligns across 15 bases. Germline trimming cut 0 bases from V and 3 bases from J; bases unmatched to any gene: 5. There are 18 residues in the CDR3. CDR1 and CDR2 from the germline V gene are SGHDT and YYEEEE. The CDR3 DNA sequence: TGTGCCAGCAGCTTGGAGGGGACTAGCGGGAGGTGGACAGATACGCAGTATTTT. This sequence encodes CASSLEGTSGRWTDTQYF.

CDR3 loop: CASSRRTGGRTTEAFF. Here the CDR3 DNA reads TGTGCCAGCAGCCGAAGGACAGGGGGCCGAACCACTGAAGCTTTCTTT. The chain has TRBV7-9 and TRBJ1-1; TRBD1 agrees at 11 bases. Germline CDR1 is SEHNR and CDR2 is FQNEAQ (reference sequence). The CDR3 spans 16 residues. Trimming removed 5 bases from V and 4 bases from J; junction bases left unmatched: 9.

This clone was seen a few times. The V gene is TRBV2, the J gene TRBJ1-2; D might be TRBD1 (6 bases). CDR3 length: 11 amino acids. V was clipped by 7 bases and J by 8 bases, with 11 bases between them. Looked up from germline, CDR1 is SNHLY and CDR2 is FYNNEI. CDR3 loop: CASNRGTGYTF. DNA of the CDR3: TGTGCCAGCAATAGGGGGACGGGCTACACCTTC.

DNA for the CDR3: TGTGCCAGTAGTGAAAGGTCAGACTATCAGCCCCAGCATTTT. It encodes CASSERSDYQPQHF. The chain recombines TRBV19 with TRBJ1-5; no clear D. The CDR3 has 14 residues. Germline V gives CDR1 LNHDA, CDR2 SQIVND (reference sequence). With 5 bases removed from V and 5 bases from J, the gap between germline ends came to 13 bases.